These 26 T cell receptor beta chains were all obtained from the same sample, sequenced in a study of blood T cell repertoires in COVID-19. Using immunoSEQ multiplex PCR, the repertoire was profiled, and TCRdb retains in-frame clones only, with some absent. The top ten hold 16% of the sample, which has 130,000 or so clones, approximately 80% seen once. Sequencing was performed on peripheral blood. The receptors derive from a man aged 50 to 60 with acute or convalescent COVID-19.

The rearrangement joins TRBV5-1 to TRBJ2-1, with D possibly TRBD1 on 5 matching bases. Germline CDR1 SGHRS, CDR2 YFSETQ. The CDR3 spans 16 residues. V dropped 1 base and J dropped 8 bases, with 19 bases sitting between them. The CDR3 nucleotides are TGCGCCAGCAGCTTGACCGGTGTTGGGGCGATGGATGAGCAGTTCTTC. This encodes CASSLTGVGAMDEQFF.

This clone appeared a few times. This chain joins TRBV2 and TRBJ2-7, with TRBD1 matching over 7 bases. The CDR3 consists of 12 residues. J lost 2 bases, V lost 9 bases, and 4 bases had no gene match. Germline V gives CDR1 SNHLY, CDR2 FYNNEI. The CDR3 coding sequence is TGTGCCAGTGCCGGGACAGCCTACGAGCAGTACGTC. This encodes CASAGTAYEQYV.

The rearrangement uses TRBV11-2 and TRBJ1-4; a weak D match, TRBD1 (5 bases). Trimming pared 1 base from V and 7 bases from J, leaving 16 bases between. This CDR3 is built from 16 residues. Germline assignment: CDR1 SGHAT and CDR2 FQNNGV. The CDR3 bases are TGTGCCAGCAGCTTAGCCGGGGGGGTTAAGGCTGAAAAACTGTTTTTT. This sequence encodes CASSLAGGVKAEKLFF. The entire variable domain, with the rest obtained from reference TRBV11-2 and TRBJ1-4, is as follows: EAGVAQSPRYKIIEKRQSVAFWCNPISGHATLYWYQQILGQGPKLLIQFQNNGVVDDSQLPKDRFSAERLKGVDSTLKIQPAKLEDSAVYLCASSLAGGVKAEKLFFGSGTQLSVL.

The chain is built from TRBV2 and TRBJ1-1, with 9 positions matching TRBD1. Germline loops: CDR1 SNHLY, CDR2 FYNNEI. Germline trimming cut 7 bases from V and 5 bases from J; bases unmatched to any gene: 8. The CDR3 contains 14 residues. The DNA of the CDR3 is TGTGCCAGCAAGAGGGACAGGGAGGTTACTGAAGCTTTCTTT. It is translated as CASKRDREVTEAFF.

The chain has TRBV4-2 and TRBJ2-7; 10 positions match TRBD1. CDR1 is LGHNA and CDR2 is YNFKEQ in the germline V gene. V shed 0 bases, J shed 4 bases, and the junction held 12 bases outside the gene matches. The CDR3 has 18 residues. CDR3 in amino acids: CASSQDFDRGLSVYEQYV. The CDR3, as DNA: TGTGCCAGCAGCCAAGATTTCGACAGGGGGCTCTCGGTTTACGAGCAGTACGTC.

This rearrangement joins TRBV9 to TRBJ2-3; 16 bases agree with TRBD2. The J segment lost 2 bases and the V segment lost 0 bases, leaving 6 bases of the junction unmatched. Looked up from germline, CDR1 is SGDLS and CDR2 is YYNGEE. This CDR3 contains 19 residues. DNA for the CDR3: TGTGCCAGCAGCGTAGACTTCGGGACTAGCGGGGGGGCCACAGATACGCAGTATTTT. Protein product: CASSVDFGTSGGATDTQYF.

This chain joins TRBV28 and TRBJ2-5; TRBD1 matches 9 bases. V trimming: 5 bases; J trimming: 5 bases; junction bases outside the gene matches: 12. CDR3 length equals 16 residues. Germline V CDR1 and CDR2: MDHEN, SYDVKM. CDR3 residues: CASSQPGQGWMETQYF. The CDR3 bases are TGTGCCAGCAGTCAACCCGGACAGGGGTGGATGGAGACCCAGTACTTC.

This clone was detected once. The chain links TRBV7-2 to TRBJ2-5, with D hard to call. Between the trimmed V and J ends, which lost 1 base and 3 bases, there was a span of 6 bases. This CDR3 spans 13 amino acids. Germline V gives CDR1 SGHTA, CDR2 FQGNSA. CDR3 sequence (DNA): TGTGCCAGCAGCTTAGTCGGAGAAGAGACCCAGTACTTC. This gives the protein CASSLVGEETQYF.

The genes are TRBV18 and TRBJ1-2; 10 nucleotides align to TRBD1. CDR3 length: 16 amino acids. Germline CDR1 is KGHSH and CDR2 is LQKENI. V lost 4 bases to trimming and J lost 4 bases; unmatched junction nucleotides: 9. CDR3 bases: TGTGCCAGCTCACAGGGACAGGGGTCGGCGAGCTATGGCTACACCTTC. Its protein product is CASSQGQGSASYGYTF. Filled out from reference TRBV18 and TRBJ1-2, the complete variable domain reads NAGVMQNPRHLVRRRGQEARLRCSPMKGHSHVYWYRQLPEEGLKFMVYLQKENIIDESGMPKERFSAEFPKEGPSILRIQQVVRGDSAAYFCASSQGQGSASYGYTFGSGTRLTVV.

The chain is built from TRBV6-5 and TRBJ1-5; 9 nucleotides agree with TRBD1. Germline V gene sequence: CDR1 MNHEY, CDR2 SVGAGI. J gave up 2 bases and V 2 bases, and 1 base lay outside the gene matches. This CDR3 comprises 15 residues. This CDR3 is CASSYRTGGNQPQHF. The DNA for the CDR3 is TGTGCCAGCAGTTACAGGACAGGGGGCAATCAGCCCCAGCATTTT.

The rearrangement uses TRBV28 and TRBJ1-6; D is perhaps TRBD1 (5 bases). From germline, CDR1 is MDHEN and CDR2 SYDVKM. This CDR3 is 14 amino acids long. V was trimmed by 6 bases and J by 6 bases, leaving 12 bases between them. CDR3 sequence reads: CASRERGFNSPLHF. DNA of the CDR3: TGTGCCAGCAGGGAAAGGGGTTTTAATTCACCCCTCCACTTT.

In its sample, this clone was seen once. The chain combines TRBV7-8 with TRBJ1-3; D is uncertain. Trimming pared 5 bases from V and 4 bases from J, leaving 18 bases between. The germline V gene encodes CDR1 SGHVS and CDR2 FQNEAQ. CDR3 length equals 16 residues. CDR3 nucleotide sequence: TGTGCCAGCAGCGCTAACGGGGTCTTCGGGGGAAACACCATATATTTT. This sequence encodes CASSANGVFGGNTIYF.

The CDR3 DNA reads as TGTGCCAGCAGCGCCGGGACAGGCCCGAGCTCCTACGAGCAGTACTTC. Protein product: CASSAGTGPSSYEQYF. This rearrangement joins TRBV9 to TRBJ2-7, with 8 bases fitting TRBD1. Looked up from germline, CDR1 is SGDLS and CDR2 is YYNGEE. The trim removed 3 bases at V and 0 bases at J, leaving 8 bases unmatched. CDR3 length equals 16 residues.

CDR3 bases: TGTGCCAGCAGCTTAGGTACAGGGTCGCGTGGCTACACCTTC. Its translation is CASSLGTGSRGYTF. V gene TRBV7-6 combines with J gene TRBJ1-2, with a weak D call TRBD1 (6 bases). CDR1 SGHVS and CDR2 FNYEAQ come from the germline V gene. The CDR3 covers 14 residues. The V end was cut by 1 base, the J end by 7 bases, with 13 bases between.

The V call is TRBV19, the J call TRBJ1-5, with D tentatively TRBD1 (6 bases). The CDR3 is 14 amino acids. In germline, CDR1 is LNHDA, CDR2 SQIVND (reference sequence). The V gene lost 4 bases and the J gene lost 9 bases, with 16 bases spanning the gap. The CDR3 DNA reads as TGTGCCAGTAGTACGCAGGGGTCAGTACCGCCCCAGCATTTT. As protein: CASSTQGSVPPQHF.

The rearrangement uses TRBV7-3 and TRBJ2-7; D is possibly TRBD1 (5 bases). The CDR3 is 14 amino acids. Trimming shortened V by 1 base and J by 5 bases, and 12 bases separated the two germline ends. Germline CDR1 and CDR2: SGHTA and FQGTGA. DNA for the CDR3: TGTGCCAGCAGCTTAAGCCCAGGGCCCCACGAGCAGTACTTC. It translates to CASSLSPGPHEQYF.

This chain uses TRBV9 with TRBJ2-7, with TRBD2 matching over 12 bases. There are 12 residues in the CDR3. Germline values: CDR1 SGDLS, CDR2 YYNGEE. CDR3 protein: CAGLAGIYEQYV. In DNA form, the CDR3 reads TGCGCCGGACTAGCGGGGATCTACGAGCAGTACGTC.

This chain links TRBV3-1 (or the pseudogene TRBV3-2) with TRBJ2-1; the D is unclear. The CDR3 totals 13 residues. With 1 base removed from V and 8 bases from J, the gap between germline ends came to 9 bases. Germline loops: CDR1 LGHDT, CDR2 YNNKEL (reference sequence). The DNA of the CDR3 is TGTGCCAGCAGCCAAGCGGGTAGAGATGAGCAGTTCTTC. Translating gives CASSQAGRDEQFF.

V usage is TRBV9 and J usage is TRBJ1-2; perhaps TRBD1 as D (6 bases). CDR1 SGDLS and CDR2 YYNGEE come from the germline V gene. Trimming removed 6 bases from V and 0 bases from J, with 15 bases in between. This CDR3 region has 15 residues. CDR3 DNA: TGTGCCAGCACCTACTCAGGGGTCCCTAACTATGGCTACACCTTC. It encodes CASTYSGVPNYGYTF.

As for this clone: Other DNA sequences in the sample encode the same CDR3. V usage is TRBV9 and J usage is TRBJ1-1; weak D call: TRBD1 (5 bases). The V gene's germline CDR1 is SGDLS and CDR2 YYNGEE. This CDR3 is built from 14 residues. Deletions cut 0 bases from V and 1 base from J, with 7 bases between. CDR3 sequence reads: CASSVATGNTEAFF. The CDR3, as DNA: TGTGCCAGCAGCGTAGCTACAGGGAACACTGAAGCTTTCTTT.

This clone has ten or more counts. The chain uses TRBV6-2 or TRBV6-3 and TRBJ1-3, with D tentatively TRBD1 (5 bases). The V gene lost 6 bases and the J gene lost 4 bases, with 13 bases spanning the gap. The CDR3 is 14 residues long. Germline CDR1 and CDR2: MNHEY and SVGEGT. CDR3 sequence: CASSSSGSGNTIYF. For the CDR3, the DNA is TGTGCCAGCAGCTCATCAGGGTCAGGAAACACCATATATTTT.

The chain recombines TRBV30 with TRBJ2-5; D gene unclear. In germline, CDR1 is GTSNPN, CDR2 SVGIG (reference sequence). V shed 2 bases and J shed 1 base, with 14 bases lying between them. The CDR3 is made up of 15 amino acids. In DNA, the CDR3 is TGTGCCTGGAGTACGAAGACCGGGTCCCAAGAGACCCAGTACTTC. This translates into CAWSTKTGSQETQYF.

The gene calls are TRBV2 and TRBJ1-6; D might be TRBD1 (5 bases). This CDR3 contains 14 residues. The germline CDR1 and CDR2 sequences are SNHLY and FYNNEI. V gave up 7 bases and J gave up 2 bases, with 9 bases separating them. CDR3 protein: CASKEGAYNSPLHF. In nucleotides, the CDR3 is TGTGCCAGCAAAGAAGGGGCCTATAATTCACCCCTCCACTTT.

The V call is TRBV9, the J call TRBJ1-5; D perhaps matches TRBD1 (6 bases). Looked up from germline, CDR1 is SGDLS and CDR2 is YYNGEE. The CDR3 totals 15 residues. V gave up 0 bases and J gave up 6 bases, with 13 bases separating them. The CDR3, as DNA: TGTGCCAGCAGCGTAGCAGGGGATTCCGGTCAGCCCCAGCATTTT. It encodes CASSVAGDSGQPQHF. The full variable domain, in which reference TRBV9 and TRBJ1-5 provide the parts outside the CDR3, is DSGVTQTPKHLITATGQRVTLRCSPRSGDLSVYWYQQSLDQGLQFLIQYYNGEERAKGNILERFSAQQFPDLHSELNLSSLELGDSALYFCASSVAGDSGQPQHFGDGTRLSIL.

The chain employs TRBV30 and TRBJ1-3, with TRBD1 matching over 8 bases. The CDR3 runs to 15 residues. The germline CDR1 and CDR2 sequences are GTSNPN and SVGIG (reference sequence). The V gene end was trimmed by 1 base and the J gene end by 0 bases; junction bases not matched to a gene: 2. DNA of the CDR3: TGTGCCTGGAGTGGAGGGACAGGCTCTGGAAACACCATATATTTT. It codes for CAWSGGTGSGNTIYF. Together with reference TRBV30 and TRBJ1-3, the CDR3 gives the full variable domain: SQTIHQWPATLVQPVGSPLSLECTVEGTSNPNLYWYRQAAGRGLQLLFYSVGIGQISSEVPQNLSASRPQDRQFILSSKKLLLSDSGFYLCAWSGGTGSGNTIYFGEGSWLTVV.

The chain uses TRBV5-1 and TRBJ2-1; 7 bases are a match to TRBD1. The germline V gene encodes CDR1 SGHRS and CDR2 YFSETQ. J lost 0 bases, V lost 2 bases, and 2 bases had no gene match. This CDR3 has 15 residues. The CDR3 loop reads CASSLGGSSYNEQFF. The CDR3 DNA reads as TGCGCCAGCAGCTTAGGGGGCAGCTCCTACAATGAGCAGTTCTTC.